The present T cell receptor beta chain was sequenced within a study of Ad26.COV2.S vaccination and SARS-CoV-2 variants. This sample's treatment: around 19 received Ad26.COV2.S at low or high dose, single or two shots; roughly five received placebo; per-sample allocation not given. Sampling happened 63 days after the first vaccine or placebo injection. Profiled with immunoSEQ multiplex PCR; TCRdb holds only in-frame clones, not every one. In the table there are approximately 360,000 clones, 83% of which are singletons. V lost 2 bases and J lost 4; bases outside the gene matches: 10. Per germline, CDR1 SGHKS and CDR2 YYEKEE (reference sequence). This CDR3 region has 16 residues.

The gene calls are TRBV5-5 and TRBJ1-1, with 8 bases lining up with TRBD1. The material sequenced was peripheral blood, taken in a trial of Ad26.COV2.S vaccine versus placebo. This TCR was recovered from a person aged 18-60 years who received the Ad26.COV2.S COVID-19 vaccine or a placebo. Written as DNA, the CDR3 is TGTGCCAGCAGCTTTAGACAGGGGACGGGGGGCACTGAAGCTTTCTTT. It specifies CASSFRQGTGGTEAFF.